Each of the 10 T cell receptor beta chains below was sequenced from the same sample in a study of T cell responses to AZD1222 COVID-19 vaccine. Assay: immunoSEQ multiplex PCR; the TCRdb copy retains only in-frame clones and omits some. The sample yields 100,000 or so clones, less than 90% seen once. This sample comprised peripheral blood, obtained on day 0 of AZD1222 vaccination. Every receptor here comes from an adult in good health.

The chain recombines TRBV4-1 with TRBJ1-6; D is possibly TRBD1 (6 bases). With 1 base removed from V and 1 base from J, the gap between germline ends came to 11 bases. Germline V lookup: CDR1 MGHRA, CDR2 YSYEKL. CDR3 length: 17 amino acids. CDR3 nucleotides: TGCGCCAGCAGCCAAGCTACAGGGATGTCCTATAATTCACCCCTCCACTTT. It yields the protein CASSQATGMSYNSPLHF.

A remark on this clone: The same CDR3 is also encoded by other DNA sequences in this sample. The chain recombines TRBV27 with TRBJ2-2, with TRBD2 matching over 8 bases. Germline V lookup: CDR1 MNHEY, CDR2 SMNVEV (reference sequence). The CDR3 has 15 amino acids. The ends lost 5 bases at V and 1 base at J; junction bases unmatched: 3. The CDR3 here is CASSLRGGNTGELFF. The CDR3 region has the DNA TGTGCCAGCAGTCTTCGGGGGGGGAACACCGGGGAGCTGTTTTTT.

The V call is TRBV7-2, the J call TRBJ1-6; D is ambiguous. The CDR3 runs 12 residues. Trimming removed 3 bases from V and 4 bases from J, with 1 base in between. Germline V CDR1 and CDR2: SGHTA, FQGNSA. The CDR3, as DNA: TGTGCCAGCAGCTTTTATAATTCACCCCTCCACTTT. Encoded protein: CASSFYNSPLHF.

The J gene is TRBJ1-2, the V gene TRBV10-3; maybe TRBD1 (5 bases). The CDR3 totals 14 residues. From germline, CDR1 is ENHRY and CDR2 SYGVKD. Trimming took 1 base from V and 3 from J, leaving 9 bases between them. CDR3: CAISEYRDDYGYTF. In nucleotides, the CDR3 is TGTGCCATCAGTGAGTATAGGGACGACTATGGCTACACCTTC.

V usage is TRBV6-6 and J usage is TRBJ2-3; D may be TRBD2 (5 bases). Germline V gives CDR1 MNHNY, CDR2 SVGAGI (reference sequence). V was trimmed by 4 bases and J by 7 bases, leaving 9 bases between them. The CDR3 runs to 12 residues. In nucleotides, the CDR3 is TGTGCCAGCAGTTTCCGGGGTCATACGCAGTATTTT. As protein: CASSFRGHTQYF.

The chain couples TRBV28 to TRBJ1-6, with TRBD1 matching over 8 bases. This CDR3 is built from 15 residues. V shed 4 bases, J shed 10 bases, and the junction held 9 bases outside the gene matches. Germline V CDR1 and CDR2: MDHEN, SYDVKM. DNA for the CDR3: TGTGCCAGCAGTTCGCCCAGGGGGCAGAGGTCACCCCTCCACTTT. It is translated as CASSSPRGQRSPLHF.

CDR3 sequence: CASRQGPTEAFF. In DNA, the CDR3 is TGTGCCAGCAGACAAGGACCCACTGAAGCTTTCTTT. V is TRBV5-4 and J is TRBJ1-1, with D hard to call. Germline V gene data show CDR1 as SGHNT and CDR2 as YYREEE (reference sequence). Trimming stripped 5 bases from V and 4 bases from J, with 9 bases between. The CDR3 consists of 12 residues.

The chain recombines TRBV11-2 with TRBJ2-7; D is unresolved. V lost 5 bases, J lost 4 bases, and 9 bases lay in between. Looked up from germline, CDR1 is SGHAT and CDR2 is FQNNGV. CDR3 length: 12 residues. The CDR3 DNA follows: TGTGCCAGCAGCCAAGGCGCTTACGAGCAGTACTTC. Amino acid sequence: CASSQGAYEQYF. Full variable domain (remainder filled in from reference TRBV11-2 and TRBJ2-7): EAGVAQSPRYKIIEKRQSVAFWCNPISGHATLYWYQQILGQGPKLLIQFQNNGVVDDSQLPKDRFSAERLKGVDSTLKIQPAKLEDSAVYLCASSQGAYEQYFGPGTRLTVT.

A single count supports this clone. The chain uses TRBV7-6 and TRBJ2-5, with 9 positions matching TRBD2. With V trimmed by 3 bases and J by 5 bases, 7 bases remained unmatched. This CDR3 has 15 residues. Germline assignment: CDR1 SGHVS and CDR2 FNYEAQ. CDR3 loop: CASSFGGGAGETQYF. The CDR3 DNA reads TGTGCCAGCAGCTTTGGCGGGGGGGCCGGGGAGACCCAGTACTTC.

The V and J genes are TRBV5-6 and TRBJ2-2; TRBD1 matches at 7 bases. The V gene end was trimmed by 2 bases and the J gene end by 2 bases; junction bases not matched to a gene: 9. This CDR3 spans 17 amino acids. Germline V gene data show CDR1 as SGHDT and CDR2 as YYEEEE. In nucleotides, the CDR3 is TGTGCCAGCAGCTTTCCATCCGGGACAGAAAACACCGGGGAGCTGTTTTTT. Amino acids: CASSFPSGTENTGELFF.